This T cell receptor (beta chain) was sequenced during a study of T cells after yellow fever vaccination. The CDR3 runs 16 residues. Germline V CDR1 and CDR2: DFQATT, SNEGSKA (reference sequence). The V end was cut by 3 bases, the J end by 7 bases, with 19 bases between. Synthesis of TCR cDNA relied on 5'RACE template switching, which attached a universal primer site and UMIs. One entry per CDR3 protein, called by TCRdb with MiXCR from the 5' RACE reads. The table shows about 170,000 distinct CDR3 sequences, with roughly 6.4% occurring only once. This clonotype was observed many times. The gene calls are TRBV20-1 and TRBJ1-6, with D uncertain. The sequenced sample was CD4+ T cells sorted from PBMCs, obtained on the day of the first yellow fever vaccination. The clonotype originates from a man aged 18 to 30 who received the YFV17D yellow fever vaccine. This CDR3 is CSASVTWKVDNSPLHF. As DNA, the CDR3 is TGCAGTGCTAGCGTGACGTGGAAGGTGGACAATTCACCCCTCCACTTT.